The clone carrying this T cell receptor beta chain was observed once. This sample is drawn from a study of blood T cell repertoires in COVID-19. For the study at large: Both acute and convalescent COVID-19 samples were obtained from the United States, Italy and Spain.

Using immunoSEQ multiplex PCR, the repertoire was profiled, and TCRdb retains in-frame clones only, with some absent. Of tens of thousands of clones listed, about 86% are singletons. V was clipped by 8 bases and J by 4 bases; unmatched bases: 7. CDR3 length: 13 residues. Germline V lookup: CDR1 MNHEY, CDR2 SVGAGI. This receptor was taken from a man between 45 and 60 years old with active COVID-19. The V and J genes are TRBV6-5 and TRBJ2-7; 8 bases align to TRBD2. The sequenced material came from peripheral blood. CDR3 DNA sequence: TGTGCCAGCCAGGGCGGGGGGTCTTACGAGCAGTACTTC. It specifies CASQGGGSYEQYF.